The clone carrying this T cell receptor (beta chain) was counted only a few times. This sample stems from a study of OX40 agonist ivuxolimab in advanced cancers. Germline V gene sequence: CDR1 SNHLY, CDR2 FYNNEI. V shed 4 bases and J shed 3 bases, with 7 bases lying between them. The CDR3 consists of 13 residues. The repertoire was sequenced with immunoSEQ multiplex PCR; TCRdb's copy has only in-frame clones and lacks some. The table has almost 85,000 clones, 89% seen once. The clonotype originates from an adult with an advanced solid tumor such as melanoma, head and neck, liver or kidney cancer. The sequencing used CD4+ or CD8+ T cells sorted from blood, collected in a trial of the OX40 agonist ivuxolimab. The chain combines TRBV2 with TRBJ1-5; no firm D call. The CDR3 protein is CASSGEYNQPQHF. In DNA, the CDR3 is TGTGCCAGCAGTGGAGAATACAATCAGCCCCAGCATTTT.